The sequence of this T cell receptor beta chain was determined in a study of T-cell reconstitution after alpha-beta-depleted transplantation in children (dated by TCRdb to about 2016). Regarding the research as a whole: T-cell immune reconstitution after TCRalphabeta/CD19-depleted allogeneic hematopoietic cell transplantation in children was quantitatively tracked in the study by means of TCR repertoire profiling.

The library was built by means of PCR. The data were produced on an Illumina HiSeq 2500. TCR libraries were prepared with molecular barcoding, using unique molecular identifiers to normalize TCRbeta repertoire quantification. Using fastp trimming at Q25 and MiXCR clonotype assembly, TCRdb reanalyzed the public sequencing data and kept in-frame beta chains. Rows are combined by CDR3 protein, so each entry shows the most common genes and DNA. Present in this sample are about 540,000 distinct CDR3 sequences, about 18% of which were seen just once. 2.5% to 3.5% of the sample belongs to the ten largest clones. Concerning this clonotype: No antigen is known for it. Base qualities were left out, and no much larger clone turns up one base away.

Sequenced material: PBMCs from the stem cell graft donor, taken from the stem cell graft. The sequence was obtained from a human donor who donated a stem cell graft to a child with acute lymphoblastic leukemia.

The CDR3 region has the sequence CASRSNREVGEAFF. The DNA sequence is given as TGTGCCAGCCGGTCGAACAGGGAGGTTGGTGAAGCTTTCTTT. The chain is encoded by TRBV6-5 joined to TRBJ1-1; 6 matching bases give a weak D call of TRBD1. The V and J ends are trimmed by 8 bases and 7 bases, leaving 20 bases between them. The germline V gene provides CDR1 MNHEY and CDR2 SVGAGI. Counted from cysteine to phenylalanine, this CDR3 has 14 amino acids. Only the CDR3 region is kept as DNA, spanning 42 bases read in frame from base 1.